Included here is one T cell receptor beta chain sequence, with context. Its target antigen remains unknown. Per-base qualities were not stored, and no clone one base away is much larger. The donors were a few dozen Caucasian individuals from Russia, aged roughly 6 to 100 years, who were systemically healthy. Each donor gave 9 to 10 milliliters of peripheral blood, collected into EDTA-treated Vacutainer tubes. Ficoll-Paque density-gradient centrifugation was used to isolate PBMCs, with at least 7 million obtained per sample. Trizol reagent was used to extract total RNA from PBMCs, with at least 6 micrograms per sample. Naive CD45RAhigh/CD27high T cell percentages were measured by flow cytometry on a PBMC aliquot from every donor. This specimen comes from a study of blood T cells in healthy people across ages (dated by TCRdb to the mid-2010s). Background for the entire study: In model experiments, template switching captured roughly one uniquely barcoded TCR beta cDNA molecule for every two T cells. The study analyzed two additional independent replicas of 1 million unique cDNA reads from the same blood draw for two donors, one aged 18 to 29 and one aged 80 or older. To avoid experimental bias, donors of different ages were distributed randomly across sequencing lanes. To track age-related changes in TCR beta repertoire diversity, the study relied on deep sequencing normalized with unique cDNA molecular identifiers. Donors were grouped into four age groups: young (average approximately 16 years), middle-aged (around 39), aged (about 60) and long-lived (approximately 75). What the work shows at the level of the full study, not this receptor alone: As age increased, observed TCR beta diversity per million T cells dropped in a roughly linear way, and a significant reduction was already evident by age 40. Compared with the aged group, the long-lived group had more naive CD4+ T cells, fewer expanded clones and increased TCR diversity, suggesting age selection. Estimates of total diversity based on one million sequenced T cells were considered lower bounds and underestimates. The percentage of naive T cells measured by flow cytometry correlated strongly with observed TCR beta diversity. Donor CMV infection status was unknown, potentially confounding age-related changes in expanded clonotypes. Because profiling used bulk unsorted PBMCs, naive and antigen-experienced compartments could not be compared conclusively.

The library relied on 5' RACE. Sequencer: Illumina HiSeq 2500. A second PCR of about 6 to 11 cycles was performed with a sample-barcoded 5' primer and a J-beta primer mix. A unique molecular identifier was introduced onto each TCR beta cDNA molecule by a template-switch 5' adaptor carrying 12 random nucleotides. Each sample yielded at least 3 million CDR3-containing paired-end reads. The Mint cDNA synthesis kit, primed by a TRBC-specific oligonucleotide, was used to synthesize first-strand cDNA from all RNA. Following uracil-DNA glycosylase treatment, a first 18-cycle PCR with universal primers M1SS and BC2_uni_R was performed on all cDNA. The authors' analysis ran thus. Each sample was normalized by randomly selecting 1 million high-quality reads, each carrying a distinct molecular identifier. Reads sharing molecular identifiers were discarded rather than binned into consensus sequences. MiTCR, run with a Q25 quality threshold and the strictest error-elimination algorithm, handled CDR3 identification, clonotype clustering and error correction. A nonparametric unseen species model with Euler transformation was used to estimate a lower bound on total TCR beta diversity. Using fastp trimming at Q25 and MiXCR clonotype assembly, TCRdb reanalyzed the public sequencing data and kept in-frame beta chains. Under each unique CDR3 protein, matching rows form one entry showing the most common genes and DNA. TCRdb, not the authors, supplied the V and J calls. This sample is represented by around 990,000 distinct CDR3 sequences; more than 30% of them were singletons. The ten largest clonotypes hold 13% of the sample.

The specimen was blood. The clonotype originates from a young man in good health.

The nucleotide sequence is given as TGTGCCAGCAGCCACCGTGATCTCAACACAGATACGCAGTATTTT. This gives the protein CASSHRDLNTDTQYF. The V and J segments used are TRBV7-9 and TRBJ2-3, with an unclear D gene assignment. From the germline V gene (reference sequence), CDR1 is SEHNR and CDR2 is FQNEAQ. Deletion took 5 bases off V and 2 bases off J, with a span of 14 bases between the germline ends. The CDR3 numbers 15 residues from cysteine through phenylalanine. Solely the CDR3 DNA is kept, with 45 bases framed from the first base.